This T cell receptor (beta chain) derives from a study of early T cells in non-severe SARS-CoV-2 infection. The wider study: Unsorted whole-blood RNA was sequenced in bulk, leaving chains unpaired.

Individual cDNA molecules each received unique molecular identifiers attached to them. TCRdb reprocessed the 5' RACE reads via MiXCR and lists one record per CDR3 protein. Among roughly 64,000 distinct CDR3 sequences listed, roughly 9% were seen once. This clonotype showed up many times. Its cognate antigen is unknown. General study results and limits: VDJdb matching skewed toward anti-spike CD8 responses, missing private and CD4 specificities.

This CDR3 region has 11 residues. Trimming stripped 7 bases from V and 7 bases from J, with 10 bases between. Sample: whole blood, taken at baseline. The rearrangement uses TRBV12-3 or TRBV12-4 and TRBJ1-1; D gene uncertain. The receptor's source is an adult who was a healthcare worker with PCR-confirmed SARS-CoV-2 infection or an uninfected control (not recorded which). This CDR3 reads CASTRKGEAFF. The CDR3 DNA reads as TGTGCCAGCACCCGAAAGGGTGAAGCTTTCTTT.